These T cell receptor beta chains were read from a single sample in a study of blood T cell repertoires in COVID-19. Assay used: immunoSEQ multiplex PCR; TCRdb lists only in-frame clones, some missing. Counted here are 110,000 to 150,000 clones, approximately 84% occurring once; the ten biggest clones make up roughly 8.6%. Sample: peripheral blood. The receptor source for this set is an elderly woman in a cohort sampled during active or convalescent COVID-19. Both conserved end residues are part of each CDR3. The D gene is left open where the match is weak. Size is stated for part of the rows, as once, few or many counts, or as a class when the clone is expanded.

V	size	J	D	DNA	CDR3
TRBV3-1/TRBV3-2	.	TRBJ2-2	.	TGTGCCAGCAGCTTGCGGCTGGCTAGCGGGGAGCTGTTTTTT	CASSLRLASGELFF
TRBV10-2	.	TRBJ1-2	TRBD1	TGCGCCAGCCTGCTGGACAGGCCACATGGTAGAAATGGATACACCTTC	CASLLDRPHGRNGYTF
TRBV5-8	.	TRBJ1-2	.	TGTGCCAGCAGCCGGCTCTCAGGGATCTATGGCTACACCTTC	CASSRLSGIYGYTF
TRBV5-4	.	TRBJ2-5	.	TGTGCCAGCAGGTTGGGGGCGACAGAGACCCAGTACTTC	CASRLGATETQYF
TRBV3-1/TRBV3-2	.	TRBJ2-1	.	TGTGCCAGCAGCCTAGGGGCCAATGAGCAGTTCTTC	CASSLGANEQFF
TRBV7-2	.	TRBJ2-2	TRBD2	TGTGCCAGCAGCTTACAAAACGGGGGGGCCTTGAACACCGGGGAGCTGTTTTTT	CASSLQNGGALNTGELFF
TRBV11-2	few	TRBJ1-4	TRBD1	TGTGCCAGCAGCTTCAGGGGGACTAATGAAAAACTGTTTTTT	CASSFRGTNEKLFF
TRBV5-4	.	TRBJ1-3	.	TGTGCCAGCAGCATGACAGGAATCTCTGGAAACACCATATATTTT	CASSMTGISGNTIYF
TRBV4-2	.	TRBJ1-5	.	TGTGCCAGCAGCCAAGGCACAGCTAATAGCAATCAGCCCCAGCATTTT	CASSQGTANSNQPQHF
TRBV5-6	.	TRBJ2-1	TRBD1	TGTGCCAGCAGCCCTACAGGGGGCAGGAATGAGCAGTTCTTC	CASSPTGGRNEQFF
TRBV2	.	TRBJ1-1	.	TGTGCCAGCAGTTTATTAACAGGGAACACTGAAGCTTTCTTT	CASSLLTGNTEAFF
TRBV19	once	TRBJ1-1	.	TGTGCCAGTAGTCGCGGGAACACTGAAGCTTTCTTT	CASSRGNTEAFF
TRBV9	.	TRBJ1-2	.	TGTGCCAGCAGCGTAGACGAGGGCTTGGACTATGGCTACACCTTC	CASSVDEGLDYGYTF
TRBV7-9	.	TRBJ2-7	TRBD2	TGTGCCAGCAGCCCCGGGACTAGATACGAGCAGTACTTC	CASSPGTRYEQYF
TRBV21-1	once	TRBJ2-1	.	TGTGCCAGCAGCCACCACTTTGGCTCCTACAATGAGCAGTTCTTC	CASSHHFGSYNEQFF
TRBV7-9	.	TRBJ2-3	TRBD1	TGTGCCAGCAGCTTAGTGGGACAGGCGAGCACAGATACGCAGTATTTT	CASSLVGQASTDTQYF
TRBV5-1	once	TRBJ1-4	TRBD1	TGCGCCAGCAGCCAGCCGGGACAGGGTAGCGAAAAACTGTTTTTT	CASSQPGQGSEKLFF
TRBV2	once	TRBJ1-4	TRBD1	TGTGCCAGCAGCTCGACCGGGACAGGGGGCGAAAAACTGTTTTTT	CASSSTGTGGEKLFF
TRBV25-1	.	TRBJ1-1	.	TGTGCCAGCAGGGGGGGTCTTCTTCCGAACACTGAAGCTTTCTTT	CASRGGLLPNTEAFF
TRBV5-1	.	TRBJ2-5	.	TGCGCCAGCAGCGCGGGGGCCCCGCAAGAGACCCAGTACTTC	CASSAGAPQETQYF
TRBV27	once	TRBJ2-2	.	TGTGCCAGCAGGCCCGACAGACTGAACACCGGGGAGCTGTTTTTT	CASRPDRLNTGELFF
TRBV29-1	.	TRBJ2-7	.	TGCAGCGTTGAAGATGGGAAGGACAGGGAGGGCTACGAGCAGTACTTC	CSVEDGKDREGYEQYF